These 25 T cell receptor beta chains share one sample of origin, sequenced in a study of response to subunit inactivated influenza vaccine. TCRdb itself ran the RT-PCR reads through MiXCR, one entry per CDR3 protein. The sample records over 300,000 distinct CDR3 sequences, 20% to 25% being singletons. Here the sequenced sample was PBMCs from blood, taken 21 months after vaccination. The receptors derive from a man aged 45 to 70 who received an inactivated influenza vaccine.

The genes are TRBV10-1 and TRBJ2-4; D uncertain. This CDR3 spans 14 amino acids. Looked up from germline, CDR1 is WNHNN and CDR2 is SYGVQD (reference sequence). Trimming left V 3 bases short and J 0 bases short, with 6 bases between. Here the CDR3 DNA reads TGCGCCAGCAGTGATGCAGGAGCCAAAAACATTCAGTACTTC. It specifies CASSDAGAKNIQYF.

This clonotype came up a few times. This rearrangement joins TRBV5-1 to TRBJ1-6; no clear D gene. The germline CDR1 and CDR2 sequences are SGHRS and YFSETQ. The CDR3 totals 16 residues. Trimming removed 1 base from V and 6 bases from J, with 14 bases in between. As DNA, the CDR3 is TGCGCCAGCAGCTTGACCCCCACGGGTATTAATTCACCCCTCCACTTT. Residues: CASSLTPTGINSPLHF.

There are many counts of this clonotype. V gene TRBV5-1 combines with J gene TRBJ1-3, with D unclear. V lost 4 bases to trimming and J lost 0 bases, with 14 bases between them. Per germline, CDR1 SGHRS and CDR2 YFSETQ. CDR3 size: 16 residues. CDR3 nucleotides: TGCGCCAGCAGCCTAAGGGAGGCAGGCTCTGGAAACACCATATATTTT. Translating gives CASSLREAGSGNTIYF. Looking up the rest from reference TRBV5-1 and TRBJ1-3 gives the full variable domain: KAGVTQTPRYLIKTRGQQVTLSCSPISGHRSVSWYQQTPGQGLQFLFEYFSETQRNKGNFPGRFSGRQFSNSRSEMNVSTLELGDSALYLCASSLREAGSGNTIYFGEGSWLTVV.

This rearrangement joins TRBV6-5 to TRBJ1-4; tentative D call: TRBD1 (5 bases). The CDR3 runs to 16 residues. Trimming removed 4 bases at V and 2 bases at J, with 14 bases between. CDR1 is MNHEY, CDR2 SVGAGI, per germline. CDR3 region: CASSWRKGPTNEKLFF. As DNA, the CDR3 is TGTGCCAGCAGTTGGCGAAAGGGGCCCACTAATGAAAAACTGTTTTTT.

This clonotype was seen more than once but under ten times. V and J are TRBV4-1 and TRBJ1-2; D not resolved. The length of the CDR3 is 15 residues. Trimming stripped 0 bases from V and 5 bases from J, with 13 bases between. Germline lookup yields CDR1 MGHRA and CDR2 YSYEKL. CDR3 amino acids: CASSQERKGVYGYTF. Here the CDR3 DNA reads TGCGCCAGCAGCCAAGAGCGAAAAGGAGTGTATGGCTACACCTTC.

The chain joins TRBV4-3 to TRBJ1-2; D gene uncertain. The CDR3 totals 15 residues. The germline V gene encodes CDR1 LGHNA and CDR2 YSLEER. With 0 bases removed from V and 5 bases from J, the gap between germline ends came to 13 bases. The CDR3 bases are TGCGCCAGCAGCCAAGATCATAGACACCGATATGGCTACACCTTC. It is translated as CASSQDHRHRYGYTF.

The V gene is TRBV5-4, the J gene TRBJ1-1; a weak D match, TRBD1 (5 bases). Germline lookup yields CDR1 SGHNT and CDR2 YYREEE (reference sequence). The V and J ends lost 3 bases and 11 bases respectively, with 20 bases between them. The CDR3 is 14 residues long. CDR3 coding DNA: TGTGCCAGCAGCTGGGAGGGACCTGACAGAGGTGCTTTCTTT. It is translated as CASSWEGPDRGAFF.

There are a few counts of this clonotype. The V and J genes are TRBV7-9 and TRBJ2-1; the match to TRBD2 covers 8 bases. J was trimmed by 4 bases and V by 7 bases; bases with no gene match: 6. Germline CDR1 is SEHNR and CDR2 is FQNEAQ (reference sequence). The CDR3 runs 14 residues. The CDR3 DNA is TGTGCCAGCACCCTCCGGGGGGGGTACAATGAGCAGTTCTTC. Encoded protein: CASTLRGGYNEQFF.

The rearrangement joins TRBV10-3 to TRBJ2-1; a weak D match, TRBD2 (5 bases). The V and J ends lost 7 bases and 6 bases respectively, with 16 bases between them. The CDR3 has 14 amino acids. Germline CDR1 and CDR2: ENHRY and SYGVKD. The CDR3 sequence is CAITRPGSSNEQFF. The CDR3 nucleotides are TGTGCCATCACCCGCCCGGGGAGCTCCAATGAGCAGTTCTTC.

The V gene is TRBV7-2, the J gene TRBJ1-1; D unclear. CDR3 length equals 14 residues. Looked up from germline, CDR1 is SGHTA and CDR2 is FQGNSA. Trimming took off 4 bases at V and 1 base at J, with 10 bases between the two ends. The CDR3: CASSSQPANTEAFF. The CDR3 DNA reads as TGTGCCAGCAGCTCTCAGCCCGCGAACACTGAAGCTTTCTTT.

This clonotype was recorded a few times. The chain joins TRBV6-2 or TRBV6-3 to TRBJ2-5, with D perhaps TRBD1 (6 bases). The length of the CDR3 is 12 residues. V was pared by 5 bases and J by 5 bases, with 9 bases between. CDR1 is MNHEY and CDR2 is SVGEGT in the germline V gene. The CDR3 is CASSRQAETQYF. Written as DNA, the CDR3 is TGTGCCAGCAGTCGACAGGCGGAGACCCAGTACTTC.

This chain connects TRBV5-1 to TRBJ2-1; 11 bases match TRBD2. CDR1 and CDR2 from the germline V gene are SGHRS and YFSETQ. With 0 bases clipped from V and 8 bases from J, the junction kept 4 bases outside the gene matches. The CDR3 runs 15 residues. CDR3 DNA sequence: TGCGCCAGCAGCTTGGCGGTTAGCGGGAGGGATGAGCAGTTCTTC. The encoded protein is CASSLAVSGRDEQFF.

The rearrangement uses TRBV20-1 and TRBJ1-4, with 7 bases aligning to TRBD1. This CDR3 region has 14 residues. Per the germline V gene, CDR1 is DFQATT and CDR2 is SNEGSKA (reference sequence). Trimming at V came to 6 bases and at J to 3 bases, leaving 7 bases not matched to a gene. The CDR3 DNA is TGCAGTGCCGAAGGACAGGATTCTAATGAAAAACTGTTTTTT. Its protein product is CSAEGQDSNEKLFF.

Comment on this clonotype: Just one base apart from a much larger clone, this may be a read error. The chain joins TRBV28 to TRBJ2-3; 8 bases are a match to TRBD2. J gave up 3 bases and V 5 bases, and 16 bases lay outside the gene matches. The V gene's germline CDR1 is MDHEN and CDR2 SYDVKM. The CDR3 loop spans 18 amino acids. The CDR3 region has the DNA TGTGCCAGCAGTGGGACTAGAGGGGGGCCATATCGGACAGATACGCAGTATTTT. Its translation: CASSGTRGGPYRTDTQYF.

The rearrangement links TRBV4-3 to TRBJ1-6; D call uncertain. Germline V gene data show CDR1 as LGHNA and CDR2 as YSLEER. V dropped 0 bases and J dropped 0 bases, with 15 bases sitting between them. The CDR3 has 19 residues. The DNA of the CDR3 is TGCGCCAGCAGCCAAGATCAAACCACTCCAAGCTCCTATAATTCACCCCTCCACTTT. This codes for CASSQDQTTPSSYNSPLHF.

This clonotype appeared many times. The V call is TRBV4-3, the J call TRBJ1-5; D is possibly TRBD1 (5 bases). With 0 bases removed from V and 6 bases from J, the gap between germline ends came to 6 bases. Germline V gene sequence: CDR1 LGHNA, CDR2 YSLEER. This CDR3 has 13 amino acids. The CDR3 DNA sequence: TGCGCCAGCAGCCAAGAGGGACGTCAGCCCCAGCATTTT. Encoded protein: CASSQEGRQPQHF.

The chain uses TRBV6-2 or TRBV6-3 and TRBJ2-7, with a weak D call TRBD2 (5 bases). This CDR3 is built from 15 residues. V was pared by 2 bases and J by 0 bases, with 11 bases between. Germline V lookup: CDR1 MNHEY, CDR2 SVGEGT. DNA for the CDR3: TGTGCCAGCAGTTACGACCGGGAATACTCCTACGAGCAGTACTTC. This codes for CASSYDREYSYEQYF.

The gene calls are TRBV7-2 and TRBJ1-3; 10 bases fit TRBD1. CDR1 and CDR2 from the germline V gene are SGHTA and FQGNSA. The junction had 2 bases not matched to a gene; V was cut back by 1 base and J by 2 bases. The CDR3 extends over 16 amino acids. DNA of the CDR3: TGTGCCAGCAGCTTAGGACAGGGGGCTACTGGAAACACCATATATTTT. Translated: CASSLGQGATGNTIYF. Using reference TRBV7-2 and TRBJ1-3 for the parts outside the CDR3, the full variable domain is GAGVSQSPSNKVTEKGKDVELRCDPISGHTALYWYRQSLGQGLEFLIYFQGNSAPDKSGLPSDRFSAERTGGSVSTLTIQRTQQEDSAVYLCASSLGQGATGNTIYFGEGSWLTVV.

The DNA of the CDR3 is TGTGCCAGCAGCCAGGGGCGGACAGGATTTCAGCCCCAGCATTTT. Protein sequence: CASSQGRTGFQPQHF. The rearrangement joins TRBV4-2 to TRBJ1-5; TRBD1 matches at 7 bases. The trim removed 3 bases at V and 6 bases at J, leaving 8 bases unmatched. This CDR3 spans 15 amino acids. CDR1 and CDR2 from the germline V gene are LGHNA and YNFKEQ.

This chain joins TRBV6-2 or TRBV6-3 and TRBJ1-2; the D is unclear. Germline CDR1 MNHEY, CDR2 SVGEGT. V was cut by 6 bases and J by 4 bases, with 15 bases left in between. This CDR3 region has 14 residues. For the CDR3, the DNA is TGTGCCAGCAGAACCCGGACCGTCACCTATGGCTACACCTTC. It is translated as CASRTRTVTYGYTF.

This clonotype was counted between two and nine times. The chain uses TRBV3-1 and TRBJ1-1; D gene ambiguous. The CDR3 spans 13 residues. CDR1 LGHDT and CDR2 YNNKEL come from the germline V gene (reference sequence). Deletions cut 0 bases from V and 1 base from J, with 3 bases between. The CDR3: CASSQEANTEAFF. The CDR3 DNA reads TGTGCCAGCAGCCAAGAGGCGAACACTGAAGCTTTCTTT.

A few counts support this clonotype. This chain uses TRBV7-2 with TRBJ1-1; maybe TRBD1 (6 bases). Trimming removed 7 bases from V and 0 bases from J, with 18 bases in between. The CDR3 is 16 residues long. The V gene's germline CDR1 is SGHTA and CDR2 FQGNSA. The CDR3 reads CASTLFLGGMNTEAFF. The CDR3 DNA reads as TGTGCCAGCACCCTATTCCTAGGGGGGATGAACACTGAAGCTTTCTTT.

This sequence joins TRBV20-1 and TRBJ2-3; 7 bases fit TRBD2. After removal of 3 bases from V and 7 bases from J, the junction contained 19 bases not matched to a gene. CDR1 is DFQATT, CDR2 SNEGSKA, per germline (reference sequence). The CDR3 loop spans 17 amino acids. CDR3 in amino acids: CSASFVTSRLWLNTQYF. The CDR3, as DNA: TGCAGTGCTAGCTTTGTGACTAGCCGATTGTGGCTTAATACGCAGTATTTT.

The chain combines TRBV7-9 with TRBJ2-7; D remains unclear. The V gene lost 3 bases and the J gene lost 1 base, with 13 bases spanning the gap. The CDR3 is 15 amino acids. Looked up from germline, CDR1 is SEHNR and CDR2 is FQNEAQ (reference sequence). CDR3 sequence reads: CASSLPRQGSYEQYF. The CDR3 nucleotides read TGTGCCAGCAGCTTGCCCAGACAAGGGTCCTACGAGCAGTACTTC.

The CDR3 DNA reads as TGTGCCAGCAGCTTAGGATCAGGCAGGGACTTTTCCGGGGAGCTGTTTTTT. This sequence encodes CASSLGSGRDFSGELFF. V usage is TRBV7-2 and J usage is TRBJ2-2; D is possibly TRBD2 (6 bases). The CDR3 runs 17 residues. In germline, CDR1 is SGHTA, CDR2 FQGNSA. With 1 base removed from V and 6 bases from J, the gap between germline ends came to 18 bases.